This T cell receptor beta chain was obtained from a study of cytomegalovirus exposure and HLA in healthy donors. Amplification used 60 Vbeta primers and 13 Jbeta primers. Measured with immunoSEQ multiplex PCR; TCRdb has only the in-frame clones, and not every one. Among under 130,000 clones listed, roughly 69% were seen once. The CDR3 is 14 residues long. Germline V lookup: CDR1 MNHNS, CDR2 SASEGT. V lost 3 bases to trimming and J lost 7 bases, with 12 bases between them. This sequence was found in a man aged 45-60 years in good health and CMV-seropositive. Source material: PBMCs. The chain is built from TRBV6-1 and TRBJ2-2; tentatively, D is TRBD1 (5 bases). CDR3 residues: CASSDWGSGGELFF. The CDR3 DNA reads as TGTGCCAGCAGTGACTGGGGCTCAGGCGGGGAGCTGTTTTTT.